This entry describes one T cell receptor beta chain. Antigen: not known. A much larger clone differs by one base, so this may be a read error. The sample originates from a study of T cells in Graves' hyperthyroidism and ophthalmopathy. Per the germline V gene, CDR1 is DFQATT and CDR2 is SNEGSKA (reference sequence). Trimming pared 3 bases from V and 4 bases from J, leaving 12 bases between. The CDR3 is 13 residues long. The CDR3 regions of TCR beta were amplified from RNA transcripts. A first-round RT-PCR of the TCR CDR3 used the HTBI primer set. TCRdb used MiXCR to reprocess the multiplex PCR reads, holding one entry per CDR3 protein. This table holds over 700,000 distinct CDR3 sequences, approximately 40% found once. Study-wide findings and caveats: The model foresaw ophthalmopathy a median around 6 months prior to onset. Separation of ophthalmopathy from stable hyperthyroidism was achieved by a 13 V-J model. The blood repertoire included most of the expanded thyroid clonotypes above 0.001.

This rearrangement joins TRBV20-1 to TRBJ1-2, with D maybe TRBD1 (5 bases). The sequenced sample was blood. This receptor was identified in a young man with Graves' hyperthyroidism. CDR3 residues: CSASGQGGYGYTF. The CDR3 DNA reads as TGCAGTGCTAGTGGCCAGGGAGGCTATGGCTACACCTTC.